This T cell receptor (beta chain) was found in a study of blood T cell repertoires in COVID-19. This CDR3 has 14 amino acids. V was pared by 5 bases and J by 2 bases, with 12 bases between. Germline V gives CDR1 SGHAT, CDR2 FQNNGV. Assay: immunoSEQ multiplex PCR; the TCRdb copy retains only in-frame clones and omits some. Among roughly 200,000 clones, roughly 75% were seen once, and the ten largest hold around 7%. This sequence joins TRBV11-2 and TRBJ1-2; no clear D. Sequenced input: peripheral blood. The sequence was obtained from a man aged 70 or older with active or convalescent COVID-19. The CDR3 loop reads CASSAILNNYGYTF. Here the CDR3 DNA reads TGTGCCAGCAGCGCGATCTTGAACAACTATGGCTACACCTTC.